What follows are 16 T cell receptor beta chains derived from one specimen sequenced in a study of identical twins. TCRdb used MiXCR to reprocess the 5' RACE reads, holding one entry per CDR3 protein. Of around 490,000 distinct CDR3 sequences in the sample, over 11% were seen once. In addition, the sample was reused for a study of yellow fever vaccine responses in identical twins.

The specimen was CD4+ T cells sorted from blood. These TCRs come from a young woman in good health.

The chain links TRBV7-9 to TRBJ1-5, with unresolved D. The germline V gene has CDR1 SEHNR and CDR2 FQNEAQ (reference sequence). The V and J ends lost 4 bases and 11 bases respectively, with 15 bases between them. The CDR3 sequence is 13 residues long. CDR3 DNA sequence: TGTGCCAGCAGCTCCCGGGGTTTTGGTGCCCAGCATTTT. Its translation is CASSSRGFGAQHF.

This clonotype appeared a few times. The J gene is TRBJ2-1, the V gene TRBV7-6; D is unresolved. The CDR3 length is 14 residues. V lost 2 bases and J 2 bases, leaving 7 bases between the germline ends. Germline V lookup: CDR1 SGHVS, CDR2 FNYEAQ. The CDR3 bases are TGTGCCAGCAGCTTAAGTCCGGCCTACAATGAGCAGTTCTTC. It encodes CASSLSPAYNEQFF.

The chain couples TRBV24-1 to TRBJ1-1; no firm D call. CDR3 length: 13 residues. Deletions cut 7 bases from V and 4 bases from J, with 12 bases between. Germline CDR1 is KGHDR and CDR2 is SFDVKD. CDR3 coding DNA: TGTGCCACCAGAGGGTGGCCTGGCACTGAAGCTTTCTTT. Its translation: CATRGWPGTEAFF.

This clonotype was observed a few times. The gene calls are TRBV10-3 and TRBJ2-5; 11 bases map to TRBD2. Trimming at V came to 6 bases and at J to 3 bases, leaving 6 bases not matched to a gene. The germline gives CDR1 ENHRY, CDR2 SYGVKD. The length of the CDR3 is 15 residues. The CDR3 DNA reads TGTGCCATCAGCCAACAGACTAGCGGGAAAGAGACCCAGTACTTC. Its translation is CAISQQTSGKETQYF.

This clonotype has just a few counts. This sequence joins TRBV7-2 and TRBJ2-3, with 7 nucleotides matching TRBD2. V dropped 4 bases and J dropped 2; count of bases not matched to a gene: 6. The CDR3 is 15 amino acids. CDR1 and CDR2 (germline): SGHTA, FQGNSA. CDR3 in amino acids: CASSYREGYTDTQYF. For the CDR3, the DNA is TGTGCCAGCAGCTATAGGGAGGGTTACACAGATACGCAGTATTTT. Looking up the rest from reference TRBV7-2 and TRBJ2-3 gives the full variable domain: GAGVSQSPSNKVTEKGKDVELRCDPISGHTALYWYRQSLGQGLEFLIYFQGNSAPDKSGLPSDRFSAERTGGSVSTLTIQRTQQEDSAVYLCASSYREGYTDTQYFGPGTRLTVL.

The V call is TRBV27, the J call TRBJ2-5; 13 bases map to TRBD2. J was trimmed by 2 bases and V by 3 bases; bases with no gene match: 6. The CDR3 consists of 17 residues. CDR1 MNHEY and CDR2 SMNVEV come from the germline V gene (reference sequence). The CDR3 region is CASSFQRTSGGQETQYF. The CDR3 DNA reads as TGTGCCAGCAGTTTCCAACGGACTAGCGGGGGACAAGAGACCCAGTACTTC.

This clonotype showed up just a few times. One end of the junction varies from germline; a read error may be responsible. V is TRBV20-1 and J is TRBJ2-1; TRBD2 matches 10 bases. Germline V gene data show CDR1 as DFQATT and CDR2 as SNEGSKA (reference sequence). This CDR3 spans 14 amino acids. In DNA form, the CDR3 reads TGCAGTGCCAGAGGGACTAGCGTGTACAATGAGCAGTTCTTC. It yields the protein CSARGTSVYNEQFF.

This clonotype has a handful of counts. The chain uses TRBV2 and TRBJ2-7; 7 bases map to TRBD2. The CDR3 has 14 amino acids. Germline V gene sequence: CDR1 SNHLY, CDR2 FYNNEI. J gave up 3 bases and V 8 bases, and 10 bases lay outside the gene matches. The DNA of the CDR3 is TGTGCCAGCTCCCCTGCGGGAGTGAGCTACGAGCAGTACTTC. This encodes CASSPAGVSYEQYF.

This sequence joins TRBV18 and TRBJ2-2; 7 bases map to TRBD1. The CDR3 consists of 18 residues. The ends lost 3 bases at V and 4 bases at J; junction bases unmatched: 14. Per germline, CDR1 KGHSH and CDR2 LQKENI. The CDR3 protein is CASSPTREGARGTGELFF. CDR3 bases: TGTGCCAGCTCACCGACACGTGAGGGGGCGCGCGGCACCGGGGAGCTGTTTTTT.

This clonotype was found many times. V gene TRBV12-3 or TRBV12-4 combines with J gene TRBJ2-1; no clear D gene. Trimming took 5 bases from V and 4 from J, leaving 12 bases between them. The CDR3 extends over 14 amino acids. CDR3 bases: TGTGCCAGCAGTCCCCTTGCGGAATACAATGAGCAGTTCTTC. Its protein is CASSPLAEYNEQFF.

The chain has TRBV20-1 and TRBJ2-5; the D gene could be TRBD1 or TRBD2 (7 bases each). V was trimmed by 6 bases and J by 5 bases, leaving 19 bases between them. CDR1 DFQATT and CDR2 SNEGSKA come from the germline V gene (reference sequence). This CDR3 contains 14 residues. Here the CDR3 DNA reads TGCAGTGCCCTGCAGGGGGGGGCCGGGGAGACCCAGTACTTC. As protein: CSALQGGAGETQYF.

There are a few counts of this clonotype. The chain uses TRBV4-2 and TRBJ2-7; D is unclear. CDR1 and CDR2 (germline): LGHNA, YNFKEQ. There are 15 residues in the CDR3. Trimming left V 1 base short and J 0 bases short, with 10 bases between. CDR3 in DNA: TGTGCCAGCAGCCAAGGGAGCGCGACCTCCTACGAGCAGTACTTC. Amino acid sequence: CASSQGSATSYEQYF.

This clonotype has only a few counts. The rearrangement uses TRBV15 and TRBJ2-7; D is uncertain. This CDR3 is 13 amino acids long. CDR1 and CDR2 (germline): LNHNV, YYDKDF (reference sequence). Trimming took 9 bases from V and 0 from J, leaving 12 bases between them. CDR3 in amino acids: CATFVPSSYEQYF. Written as DNA, the CDR3 is TGTGCCACATTTGTACCGAGCTCCTACGAGCAGTACTTC.

The J gene is TRBJ2-3, the V gene TRBV6-2 or TRBV6-3; no definite D call. In germline, CDR1 is MNHEY, CDR2 SVGEGT. The CDR3 extends over 13 amino acids. Deletions cut 5 bases from V and 4 bases from J, with 10 bases between. The CDR3 DNA reads TGTGCCAGCAGTCCCAGACTCTCAGATACGCAGTATTTT. Translated: CASSPRLSDTQYF.

This CDR3 reads CASRSDATDTQYF. The DNA for the CDR3 is TGTGCCAGCAGGTCAGACGCCACAGATACGCAGTATTTT. The chain employs TRBV6-2 or TRBV6-3 and TRBJ2-3; D is unresolved. Trimming took 6 bases from V and 2 from J, leaving 9 bases between them. The germline gives CDR1 MNHEY, CDR2 SVGEGT. CDR3 length: 13 amino acids.

This clonotype was picked up many times. The chain links TRBV29-1 to TRBJ2-7; D ambiguous. Per germline, CDR1 SQVTM and CDR2 ANQGSEA. Trimming stripped 0 bases from V and 6 bases from J, with 9 bases between. CDR3 length: 12 amino acids. The CDR3 loop reads CSVEDSRPEQYF. The CDR3 DNA is TGCAGCGTTGAAGATAGTCGCCCCGAGCAGTACTTC.